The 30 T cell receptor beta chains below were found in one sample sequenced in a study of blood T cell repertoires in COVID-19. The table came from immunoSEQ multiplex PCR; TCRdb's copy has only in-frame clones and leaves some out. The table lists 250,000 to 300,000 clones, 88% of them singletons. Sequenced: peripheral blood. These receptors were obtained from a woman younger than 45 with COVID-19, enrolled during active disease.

CDR3 in amino acids: CASSISGAPLEQYF. The CDR3 DNA sequence: TGTGCCAGCAGCATAAGCGGGGCCCCACTCGAGCAGTACTTC. This chain uses TRBV5-4 with TRBJ2-7, with 7 bases that match TRBD2. Germline CDR1 is SGHNT and CDR2 is YYREEE (reference sequence). V shed 4 bases, J shed 6 bases, and the junction held 10 bases outside the gene matches. This CDR3 contains 14 residues.

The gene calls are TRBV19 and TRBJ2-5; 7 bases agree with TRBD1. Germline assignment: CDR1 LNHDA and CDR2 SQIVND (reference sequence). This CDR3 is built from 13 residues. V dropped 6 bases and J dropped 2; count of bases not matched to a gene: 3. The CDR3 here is CASRRQGQETQYF. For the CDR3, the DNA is TGTGCCAGTAGGCGACAGGGACAAGAGACCCAGTACTTC. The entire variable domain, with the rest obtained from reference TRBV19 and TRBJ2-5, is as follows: DGGITQSPKYLFRKEGQNVTLSCEQNLNHDAMYWYRQDPGQGLRLIYYSQIVNDFQKGDIAEGYSVSREKKESFPLTVTSAQKNPTAFYLCASRRQGQETQYFGPGTRLLVL.

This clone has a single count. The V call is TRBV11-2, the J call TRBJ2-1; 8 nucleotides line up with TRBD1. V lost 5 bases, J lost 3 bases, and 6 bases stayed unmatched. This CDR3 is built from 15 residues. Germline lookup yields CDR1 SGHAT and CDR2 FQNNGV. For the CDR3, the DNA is TGTGCCAGCAGCCCAGCCGGGACAGGCTACAATGAGCAGTTCTTC. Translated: CASSPAGTGYNEQFF.

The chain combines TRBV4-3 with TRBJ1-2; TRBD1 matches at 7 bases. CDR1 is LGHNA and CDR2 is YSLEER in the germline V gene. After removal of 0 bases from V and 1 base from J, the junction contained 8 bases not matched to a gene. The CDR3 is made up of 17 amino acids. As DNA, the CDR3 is TGCGCCAGCAGCCAAGACGGGCCGGGACAGCATAACTATGGCTACACCTTC. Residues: CASSQDGPGQHNYGYTF.

CDR3 in amino acids: CASWGQKNTEAFF. The CDR3 region has the DNA TGTGCCAGCTGGGGGCAAAAGAACACTGAAGCTTTCTTT. V gene TRBV2 combines with J gene TRBJ1-1; D possibly corresponds to TRBD1 (6 bases). Germline CDR1 reads SNHLY; CDR2 reads FYNNEI. The CDR3 covers 13 residues. V was clipped by 8 bases and J by 1 base, with 11 bases between them.

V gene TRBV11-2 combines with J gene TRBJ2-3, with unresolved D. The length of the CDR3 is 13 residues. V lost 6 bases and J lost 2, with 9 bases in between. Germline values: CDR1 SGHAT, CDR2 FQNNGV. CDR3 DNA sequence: TGTGCCAGCAGTCCAGCGTACACAGATACGCAGTATTTT. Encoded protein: CASSPAYTDTQYF.

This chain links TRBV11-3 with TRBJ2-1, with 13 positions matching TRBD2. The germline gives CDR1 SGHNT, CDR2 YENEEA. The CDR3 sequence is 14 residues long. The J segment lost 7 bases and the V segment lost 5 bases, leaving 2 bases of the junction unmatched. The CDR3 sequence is CASSATSGRNEQFF. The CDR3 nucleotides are TGTGCCAGCAGCGCGACTAGCGGGAGGAATGAGCAGTTCTTC.

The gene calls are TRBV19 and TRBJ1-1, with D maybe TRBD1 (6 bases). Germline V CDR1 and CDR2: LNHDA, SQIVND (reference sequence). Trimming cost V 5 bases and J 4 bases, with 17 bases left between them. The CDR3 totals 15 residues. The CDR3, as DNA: TGTGCCAGTAGTGGAGGACAGATCTCGGTCACTGAAGCTTTCTTT. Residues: CASSGGQISVTEAFF.

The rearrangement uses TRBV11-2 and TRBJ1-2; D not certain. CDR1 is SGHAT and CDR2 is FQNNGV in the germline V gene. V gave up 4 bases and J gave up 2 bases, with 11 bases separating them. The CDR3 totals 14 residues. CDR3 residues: CASSSPGLNYGYTF. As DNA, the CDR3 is TGTGCCAGCAGCTCACCCGGACTCAACTATGGCTACACCTTC.

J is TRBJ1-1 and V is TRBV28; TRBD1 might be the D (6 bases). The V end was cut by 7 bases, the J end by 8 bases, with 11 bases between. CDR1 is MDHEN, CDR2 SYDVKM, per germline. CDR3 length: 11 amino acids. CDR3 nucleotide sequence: TGTGCCAGCAAATTACAGGGAGAAGCTTTCTTT. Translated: CASKLQGEAFF.

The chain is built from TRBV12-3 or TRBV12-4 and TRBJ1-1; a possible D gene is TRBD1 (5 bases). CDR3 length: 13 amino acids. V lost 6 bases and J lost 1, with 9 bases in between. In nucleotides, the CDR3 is TGTGCCAGCAGCTTGACAGCGAACACTGAAGCTTTCTTT. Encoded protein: CASSLTANTEAFF.

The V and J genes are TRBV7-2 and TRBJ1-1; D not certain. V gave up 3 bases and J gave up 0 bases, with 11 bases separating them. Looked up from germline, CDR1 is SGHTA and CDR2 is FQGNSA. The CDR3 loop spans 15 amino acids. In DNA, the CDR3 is TGTGCCAGCAGCTTGGGCCAGACCCTGAACACTGAAGCTTTCTTT. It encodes CASSLGQTLNTEAFF.

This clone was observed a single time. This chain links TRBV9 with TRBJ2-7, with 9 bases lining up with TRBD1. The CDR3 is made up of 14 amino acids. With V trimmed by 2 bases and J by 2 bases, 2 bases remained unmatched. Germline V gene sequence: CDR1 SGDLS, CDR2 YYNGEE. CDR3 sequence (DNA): TGTGCCAGCAGCGTGGGGACAGGGACCTACGAGCAGTACTTC. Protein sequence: CASSVGTGTYEQYF.

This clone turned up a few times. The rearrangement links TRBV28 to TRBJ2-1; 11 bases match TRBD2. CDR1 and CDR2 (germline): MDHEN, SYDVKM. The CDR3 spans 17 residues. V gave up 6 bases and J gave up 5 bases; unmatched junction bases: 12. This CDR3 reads CASSSGLADPEDNEQFF. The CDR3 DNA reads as TGTGCCAGCAGCTCGGGACTAGCGGACCCAGAAGACAATGAGCAGTTCTTC.

The CDR3 sequence is CAISERVGGPDEQYF. The CDR3 bases are TGTGCCATCAGTGAGAGGGTGGGAGGGCCGGACGAGCAGTACTTC. The chain links TRBV10-3 to TRBJ2-7, with 7 bases identical to TRBD2. Germline trimming cut 2 bases from V and 5 bases from J; bases unmatched to any gene: 9. There are 15 residues in the CDR3. CDR1 is ENHRY and CDR2 is SYGVKD in the germline V gene.

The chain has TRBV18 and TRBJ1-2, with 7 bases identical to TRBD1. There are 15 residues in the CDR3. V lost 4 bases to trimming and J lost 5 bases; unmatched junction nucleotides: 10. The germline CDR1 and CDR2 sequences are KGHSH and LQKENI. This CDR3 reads CASSQTGTEGYGYTF. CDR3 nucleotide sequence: TGTGCCAGCTCACAAACCGGGACAGAGGGGTATGGCTACACCTTC.

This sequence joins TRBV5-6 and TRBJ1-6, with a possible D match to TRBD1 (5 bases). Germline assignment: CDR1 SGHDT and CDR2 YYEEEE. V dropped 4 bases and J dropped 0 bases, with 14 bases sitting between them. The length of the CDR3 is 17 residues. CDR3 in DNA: TGTGCCAGCAGCAAGGGGCCGCGGAGCTCCTATAATTCACCCCTCCACTTT. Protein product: CASSKGPRSSYNSPLHF. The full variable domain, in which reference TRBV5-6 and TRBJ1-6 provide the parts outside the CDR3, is DAGVTQSPTHLIKTRGQQVTLRCSPKSGHDTVSWYQQALGQGPQFIFQYYEEEERQRGNFPDRFSGHQFPNYSSELNVNALLLGDSALYLCASSKGPRSSYNSPLHFGNGTRLTVT.

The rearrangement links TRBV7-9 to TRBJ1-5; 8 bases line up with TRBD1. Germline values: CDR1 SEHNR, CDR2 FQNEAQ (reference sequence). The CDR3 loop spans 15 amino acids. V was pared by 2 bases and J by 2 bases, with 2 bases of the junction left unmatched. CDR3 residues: CASSLQGAGNQPQHF. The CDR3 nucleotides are TGTGCCAGCAGCTTACAGGGGGCTGGCAATCAGCCCCAGCATTTT.

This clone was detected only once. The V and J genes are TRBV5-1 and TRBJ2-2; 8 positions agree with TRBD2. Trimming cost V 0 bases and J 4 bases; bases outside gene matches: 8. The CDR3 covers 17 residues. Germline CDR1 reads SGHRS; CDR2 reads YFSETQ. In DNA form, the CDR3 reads TGCGCCAGCAGCTTGGACGGCGGGAGGTCATTCACCGGGGAGCTGTTTTTT. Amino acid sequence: CASSLDGGRSFTGELFF.

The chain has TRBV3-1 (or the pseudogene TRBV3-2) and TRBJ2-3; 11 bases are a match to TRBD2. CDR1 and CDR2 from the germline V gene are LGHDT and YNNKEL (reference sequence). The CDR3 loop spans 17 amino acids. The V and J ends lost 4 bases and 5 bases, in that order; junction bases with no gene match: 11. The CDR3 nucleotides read TGTGCCAGCAGCCGTGTCCAGACTAGCGGGATTGGAGATACGCAGTATTTT. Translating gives CASSRVQTSGIGDTQYF.

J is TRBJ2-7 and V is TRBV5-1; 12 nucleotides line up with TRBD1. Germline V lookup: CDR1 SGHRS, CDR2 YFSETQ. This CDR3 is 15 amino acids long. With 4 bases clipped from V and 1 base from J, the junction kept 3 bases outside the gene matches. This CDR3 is CASSLGQGASYEQYF. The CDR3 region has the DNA TGCGCCAGCAGCCTGGGACAGGGGGCTTCCTACGAGCAGTACTTC.

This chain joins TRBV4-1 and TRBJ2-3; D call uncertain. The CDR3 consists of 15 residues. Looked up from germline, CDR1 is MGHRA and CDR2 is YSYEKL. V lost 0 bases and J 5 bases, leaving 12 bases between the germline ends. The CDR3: CASSQDHGEVDTQYF. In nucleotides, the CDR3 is TGCGCCAGCAGCCAAGATCACGGAGAGGTAGATACGCAGTATTTT.

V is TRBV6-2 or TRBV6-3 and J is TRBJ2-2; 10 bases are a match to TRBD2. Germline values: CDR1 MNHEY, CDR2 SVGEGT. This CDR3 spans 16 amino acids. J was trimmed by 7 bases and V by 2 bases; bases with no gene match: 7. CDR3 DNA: TGTGCCAGCAGTTACGAAGCGGGAGGGCCTCGCGGGGAGCTGTTTTTT. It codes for CASSYEAGGPRGELFF.

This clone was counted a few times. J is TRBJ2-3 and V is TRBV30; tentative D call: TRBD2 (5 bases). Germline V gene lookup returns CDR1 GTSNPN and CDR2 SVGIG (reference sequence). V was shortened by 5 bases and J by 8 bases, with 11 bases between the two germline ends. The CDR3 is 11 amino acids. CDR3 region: CAWSEAGTQYF. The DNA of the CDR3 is TGTGCCTGGTCGGAGGCAGGTACGCAGTATTTT.

CDR3 sequence reads: CASGQPSGYEQYF. The CDR3 coding sequence is TGTGCCAGTGGACAGCCAAGTGGCTACGAGCAGTACTTC. The J gene is TRBJ2-7, the V gene TRBV19, with a possible D match to TRBD1 (6 bases). Per germline, CDR1 LNHDA and CDR2 SQIVND (reference sequence). V was cut by 8 bases and J by 3 bases, with 14 bases left in between. The CDR3 is 13 amino acids.

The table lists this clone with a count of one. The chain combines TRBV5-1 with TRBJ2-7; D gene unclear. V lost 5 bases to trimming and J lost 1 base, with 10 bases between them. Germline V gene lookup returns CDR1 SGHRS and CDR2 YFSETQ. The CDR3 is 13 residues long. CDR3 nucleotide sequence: TGCGCCAGCAGTCGCACAGATTCCTACGAGCAGTACTTC. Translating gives CASSRTDSYEQYF.

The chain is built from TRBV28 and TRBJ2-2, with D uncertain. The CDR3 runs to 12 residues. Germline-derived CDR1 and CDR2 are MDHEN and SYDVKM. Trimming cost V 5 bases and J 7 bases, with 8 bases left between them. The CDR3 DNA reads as TGTGCCAGCAGTCTTCTGAGCGGGGAGCTGTTTTTT. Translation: CASSLLSGELFF.

The CDR3 coding sequence is TGTGCCAGCAGTGGCTACCGGGACAGTAGCTACGAGCAGTACTTC. Amino acids: CASSGYRDSSYEQYF. This chain uses TRBV25-1 with TRBJ2-7; 7 bases line up with TRBD1. Germline V gene data show CDR1 as MGHDK and CDR2 as SYGVNS. The junction had 9 bases not matched to a gene; V was cut back by 4 bases and J by 3 bases. The CDR3 contains 15 residues.

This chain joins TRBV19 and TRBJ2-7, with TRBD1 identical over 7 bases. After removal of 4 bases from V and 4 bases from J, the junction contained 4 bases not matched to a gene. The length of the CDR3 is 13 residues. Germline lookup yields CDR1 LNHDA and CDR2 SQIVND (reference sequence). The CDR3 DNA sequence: TGTGCCAGTAGTAAACTACAGGGGTACGAGCAGTACTTC. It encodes CASSKLQGYEQYF.

This chain's CDR3 is CASSSPTGDRSGYTF. The CDR3 DNA is TGTGCCAGCAGCAGCCCGACAGGGGATCGTAGTGGCTACACCTTC. This chain joins TRBV27 and TRBJ1-2; 8 positions agree with TRBD1. The CDR3 consists of 15 residues. Germline-derived CDR1 and CDR2 are MNHEY and SMNVEV (reference sequence). J gave up 7 bases and V 6 bases, and 13 bases lay outside the gene matches.